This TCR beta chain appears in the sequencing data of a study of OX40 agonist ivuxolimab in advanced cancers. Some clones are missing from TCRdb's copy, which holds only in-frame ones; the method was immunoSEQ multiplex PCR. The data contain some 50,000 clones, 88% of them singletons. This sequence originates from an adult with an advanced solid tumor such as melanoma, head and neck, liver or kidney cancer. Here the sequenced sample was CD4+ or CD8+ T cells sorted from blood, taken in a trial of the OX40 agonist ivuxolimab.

The CDR3 sequence is CASSLLAGPYEQYF. CDR3 DNA: TGTGCCAGCAGCCTACTAGCGGGACCCTACGAGCAGTACTTC. J is TRBJ2-7 and V is TRBV4-2; the match to TRBD2 covers 10 bases. V lost 4 bases, J lost 2 bases, and 2 bases stayed unmatched. The V gene's germline CDR1 is LGHNA and CDR2 YNFKEQ. The CDR3 contains 14 residues.